The T cell receptor beta chain under discussion was sequenced for a study of T cell responses to AZD1222 COVID-19 vaccine. Study overall: The analysis combined second doses at about 4 or about 12 weeks.

Study results and caveats: Spike was spanned by vaccine-associated CD4 TCRs, with dominance at 160-218 and 743-854. Increases in Spike-specific TCR breadth and depth were seen after two AZD1222 doses.

Note on this clone: Its antigen remains unknown.

Sequenced by immunoSEQ multiplex PCR; TCRdb stores in-frame clones only, minus some. Of just over 150,000 clones listed, 75% to 95% are singletons. V was cut by 10 bases and J by 3 bases, with 12 bases left in between. The CDR3 has 12 residues. Sequenced material: peripheral blood, taken on day 0 of AZD1222 vaccination. The receptor was isolated from an adult in good health. The chain links TRBV12-3 or TRBV12-4 to TRBJ1-1; D is unresolved. This CDR3 reads CAITTRDTEAFF. DNA of the CDR3: TGTGCCATAACGACCCGGGACACTGAAGCTTTCTTT.